Listed below are T cell receptor beta chains from one sample, sequenced in a study of blood T cell repertoires in COVID-19. Produced via immunoSEQ multiplex PCR; TCRdb's table is partial and in-frame only. The sample yields 200,000 to 250,000 clones, approximately 80% seen once. The sample was PBMCs or T cells enriched from blood (not recorded which). These receptors originate from a woman between 40 and 50 years old with acute COVID-19. Each CDR3 is given with its conserved first and last residue. A D gene is named only where the DNA matches it firmly. Not every row has a clone size; where given, it reads once, few, many or a size class.

V gene: TRBV18; D gene: TRBD1; clone size: -; J gene: TRBJ2-7; CDR3 length: 14; CDR3 DNA: TGTGCCAGCTCACTGGGCCAGGGGGCGCTTGAGCAGTACTTC; CDR3 protein: CASSLGQGALEQYF
V gene: TRBV27; D gene: -; clone size: -; J gene: TRBJ1-2; CDR3 length: 14; CDR3 DNA: TGTGCCAGCAGTTTTGGCGGGGGCGGGGGTGGCTACACCTTC; CDR3 protein: CASSFGGGGGGYTF
V gene: TRBV7-9; D gene: -; clone size: few; J gene: TRBJ1-1; CDR3 length: 13; CDR3 DNA: TGTGCCAGCAGGCCCCCACGGGACACTGAAGCTTTCTTT; CDR3 protein: CASRPPRDTEAFF
V gene: TRBV4-1; D gene: TRBD1; clone size: -; J gene: TRBJ1-2; CDR3 length: 13; CDR3 DNA: TGCGCCAGCAGCCAACCGACAGGGAGTGGCTACACCTTC; CDR3 protein: CASSQPTGSGYTF
V gene: TRBV13; D gene: TRBD1; clone size: -; J gene: TRBJ1-3; CDR3 length: 16; CDR3 DNA: TGTGCCAGCAGTTCCCCCGACAGGGTTGAGGGAAACACCATATATTTT; CDR3 protein: CASSSPDRVEGNTIYF
V gene: TRBV6-2/TRBV6-3; D gene: -; clone size: -; J gene: TRBJ1-2; CDR3 length: 11; CDR3 DNA: TGTGCCAGCAGTATATTCTATGGCTACACCTTC; CDR3 protein: CASSIFYGYTF
V gene: TRBV19; D gene: -; clone size: -; J gene: TRBJ2-1; CDR3 length: 18; CDR3 DNA: TGTGCCAGTAGTATTATCAGAGTTCTAGCGCAAGCCTACAATGAGCAGTTCTTC; CDR3 protein: CASSIIRVLAQAYNEQFF
V gene: TRBV28; D gene: -; clone size: -; J gene: TRBJ1-5; CDR3 length: 15; CDR3 DNA: TGTGCCAGCATCTCGGGAGGGAGTGTCAATCAGCCCCAGCATTTT; CDR3 protein: CASISGGSVNQPQHF
V gene: TRBV19; D gene: TRBD1; clone size: -; J gene: TRBJ1-2; CDR3 length: 13; CDR3 DNA: TGTGCCAGTAGCGCAGACAGGGCCTATGGCTACACCTTC; CDR3 protein: CASSADRAYGYTF
V gene: TRBV6-5; D gene: TRBD1; clone size: once; J gene: TRBJ1-1; CDR3 length: 15; CDR3 DNA: TGTGCCAGCAGTTACCGCGCTCAGGGGGCACGGGAAGCTTTCTTT; CDR3 protein: CASSYRAQGAREAFF
V gene: TRBV6-5; D gene: TRBD1; clone size: -; J gene: TRBJ2-5; CDR3 length: 15; CDR3 DNA: TGTGCCCCTGTCGCCGCCAGGGGGCTCCAAGAGACCCAGTACTTC; CDR3 protein: CAPVAARGLQETQYF
V gene: TRBV28; D gene: TRBD2; clone size: -; J gene: TRBJ2-7; CDR3 length: 14; CDR3 DNA: TGTGCCAGCAGAACTAGCGGGATTTCCTACGAGCAGTACTTC; CDR3 protein: CASRTSGISYEQYF
V gene: TRBV3-1/TRBV3-2; D gene: TRBD2; clone size: -; J gene: TRBJ2-7; CDR3 length: 16; CDR3 DNA: TGTGCCAGCAGCCAAGAACGGCGGGGGGGCGCCCACGAGCAGTACTTC; CDR3 protein: CASSQERRGGAHEQYF
V gene: TRBV5-1; D gene: -; clone size: -; J gene: TRBJ1-3; CDR3 length: 17; CDR3 DNA: TGCGCCAGCAGCTTACAGGGTGACGCGGCTCTGGCAAACACCATATATTTT; CDR3 protein: CASSLQGDAALANTIYF
V gene: TRBV3-1/TRBV3-2; D gene: -; clone size: -; J gene: TRBJ2-5; CDR3 length: 14; CDR3 DNA: TGTGCCAGCAGCCAAGCTAGACCAGAGGAGACCCAGTACTTC; CDR3 protein: CASSQARPEETQYF
V gene: TRBV5-1; D gene: TRBD1; clone size: -; J gene: TRBJ2-2; CDR3 length: 17; CDR3 DNA: TGCGCCAGCAGCTTGGAGCGGACAGGGGCGAACACCGGGGAGCTGTTTTTT; CDR3 protein: CASSLERTGANTGELFF
V gene: TRBV21-1; D gene: -; clone size: -; J gene: TRBJ1-5; CDR3 length: 12; CDR3 DNA: TGTGCCAGCAGCACCCACAATCAGCCCCAGCATTTT; CDR3 protein: CASSTHNQPQHF
V gene: TRBV5-1; D gene: TRBD2; clone size: -; J gene: TRBJ2-2; CDR3 length: 16; CDR3 DNA: TGCGCCAGCAGCTTGGCGCTAGCGGGAGCCACCGGGGAGCTGTTTTTT; CDR3 protein: CASSLALAGATGELFF
V gene: TRBV28; D gene: TRBD2; clone size: -; J gene: TRBJ2-1; CDR3 length: 20; CDR3 DNA: TGTGCCAGCAGTTTTTCGTCGGGTGTCAGGGCGAGGTGGGGAGGGAATGAGCAGTTCTTC; CDR3 protein: CASSFSSGVRARWGGNEQFF
V gene: TRBV10-3; D gene: TRBD1; clone size: once; J gene: TRBJ1-4; CDR3 length: 14; CDR3 DNA: TGTGCCATCAGTGAGGGGACAGCTAATGAAAAACTGTTTTTT; CDR3 protein: CAISEGTANEKLFF
V gene: TRBV6-2/TRBV6-3; D gene: TRBD2; clone size: -; J gene: TRBJ2-2; CDR3 length: 17; CDR3 DNA: TGTGCCAGCAGTTACGCTAGCGGGAGTACCTACACCGGGGAGCTGTTTTTT; CDR3 protein: CASSYASGSTYTGELFF
V gene: TRBV19; D gene: TRBD1; clone size: -; J gene: TRBJ1-4; CDR3 length: 15; CDR3 DNA: TGTGCCAGTAGTAACTCCCGGACAGGGGGTGAAAAACTGTTTTTT; CDR3 protein: CASSNSRTGGEKLFF
V gene: TRBV5-8; D gene: -; clone size: -; J gene: TRBJ1-1; CDR3 length: 14; CDR3 DNA: TGTGCCAGCAGCTTATACAGGGCGGGCGCTGAAGCTTTCTTT; CDR3 protein: CASSLYRAGAEAFF
V gene: TRBV28; D gene: -; clone size: -; J gene: TRBJ1-2; CDR3 length: 16; CDR3 DNA: TGTGCCAGCATCCTCCTAGGGGACACAAAGAACTATGGCTACACCTTC; CDR3 protein: CASILLGDTKNYGYTF
V gene: TRBV30; D gene: TRBD1; clone size: -; J gene: TRBJ1-2; CDR3 length: 14; CDR3 DNA: TGTGCCTGGAGTACGGGACAGGGCGGCTATGGCTACACCTTC; CDR3 protein: CAWSTGQGGYGYTF
V gene: TRBV7-9; D gene: -; clone size: -; J gene: TRBJ1-6; CDR3 length: 13; CDR3 DNA: TGTGCCAGCAGTTCAGGGAATTATTCACCCCTCCACTTT; CDR3 protein: CASSSGNYSPLHF
V gene: TRBV18; D gene: TRBD1; clone size: -; J gene: TRBJ1-6; CDR3 length: 16; CDR3 DNA: TGTGCCAGCTCACGGTCCGGGACAGGGACTAATTCACCCCTCCACTTT; CDR3 protein: CASSRSGTGTNSPLHF